This TCR beta chain was documented in a study of blood T cell repertoires in COVID-19. Across the study: Samples representing acute and convalescent COVID-19 were sourced from the United States, Italy and Spain.

The repertoire was sequenced with immunoSEQ multiplex PCR; TCRdb's copy has only in-frame clones and lacks some. The table lists about 290,000 clones, 70% to 90% of them singletons. The CDR3 is 15 amino acids. V was pared by 2 bases and J by 10 bases, with 16 bases between. From germline, CDR1 is KGHDR and CDR2 SFDVKD. The genes are TRBV24-1 and TRBJ2-2; a possible D gene is TRBD1 (6 bases). What was sequenced was peripheral blood. This TCR was recovered from a woman aged 45-65 years with active or convalescent COVID-19. CDR3 residues: CATSDSRGRAEELFF. Written as DNA, the CDR3 is TGTGCCACCAGTGATTCCAGGGGAAGGGCCGAGGAGCTGTTTTTT.